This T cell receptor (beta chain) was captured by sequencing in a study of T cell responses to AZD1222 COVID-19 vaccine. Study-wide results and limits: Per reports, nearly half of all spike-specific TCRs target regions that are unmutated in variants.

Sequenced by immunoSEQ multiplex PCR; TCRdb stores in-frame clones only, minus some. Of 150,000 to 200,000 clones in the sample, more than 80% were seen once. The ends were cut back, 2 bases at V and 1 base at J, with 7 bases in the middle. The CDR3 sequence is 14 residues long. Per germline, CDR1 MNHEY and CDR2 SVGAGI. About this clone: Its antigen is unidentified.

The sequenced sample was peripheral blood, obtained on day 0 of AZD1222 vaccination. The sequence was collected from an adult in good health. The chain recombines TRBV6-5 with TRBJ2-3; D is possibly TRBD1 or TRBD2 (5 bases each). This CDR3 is CASSYGGGTDTQYF. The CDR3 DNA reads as TGTGCCAGCAGTTACGGGGGAGGCACAGATACGCAGTATTTT.